This TCR beta chain was captured by sequencing in a study of somatic mutations in cytotoxic T cells in rheumatoid arthritis. Whole-study findings and limits: An age-related increase in CD8+ clonality was seen in rheumatoid arthritis patients but not in healthy controls. Exceedance of 20% of CD8+ cells by the largest CD8+ clone occurred in about an eighth of the roughly 65 patients.

Source study methods: Expanded CD8+ clones from patients, those larger than 1%, seldom had a match among published virus-specific TCRB sequences. Sequencing used immunoSEQ multiplex PCR; TCRdb keeps in-frame clones, though not all of them. That table furnishes V, J and clone size, whereas the DNA furnished D and trimming. The sample records 15,000 to 20,000 clones, approximately 80% being singletons. Remarks on this clone: Its specificity is unknown.

Both CD4+ and CD8+ cells were separated through positive magnetic bead selection, and their purity was verified using flow cytometry. The germline CDR1 and CDR2 sequences are MNHNS and SASEGT. The V gene end was trimmed by 2 bases and the J gene end by 7 bases; junction bases not matched to a gene: 8. The CDR3 has 16 amino acids. The TCR was taken from a man aged 18 to 30 with rheumatoid arthritis. Material for sequencing was CD8+ T cells sorted from blood. The rearrangement uses TRBV6-1 and TRBJ1-6; 7 positions match TRBD1. As DNA, the CDR3 is TGTGCCAGCAGTGAATTAGAAGACAGGGCCAATTCACCCCTCCACTTT. Encoded protein: CASSELEDRANSPLHF.